This T cell receptor beta chain was sequenced during a study of blood T cell repertoires in COVID-19. Whole-study context: The United States, Italy and Spain were the sources of the acute and convalescent COVID-19 samples. The cDNA or gDNA used as material had been derived from T cells, B-cell-depleted T cells, or PBMCs.

Trimming shortened V by 0 bases and J by 5 bases, and 14 bases separated the two germline ends. Per the germline V gene, CDR1 is LNHDA and CDR2 is SQIVND (reference sequence). This CDR3 region has 16 residues. Per the original methods: Estimated nucleated cell counts came from reference gene primer amplification. The table came from immunoSEQ multiplex PCR; TCRdb's copy has only in-frame clones and leaves some out. V and J calls and clone size follow that table, whereas D and trimming were derived from the DNA. The data hold some 100,000 clones, with approximately 87% observed a single time. This clone showed up just once.

The sample consisted of peripheral blood. The TCR comes from a human donor with active COVID-19. The donor label of this sample is uncertain. The V gene is TRBV19, the J gene TRBJ1-5; D may be TRBD1 (6 bases). CDR3 sequence: CASSIDLQGRYQPQHF. CDR3 sequence (DNA): TGTGCCAGTAGTATAGATCTGCAGGGGCGTTATCAGCCCCAGCATTTT.